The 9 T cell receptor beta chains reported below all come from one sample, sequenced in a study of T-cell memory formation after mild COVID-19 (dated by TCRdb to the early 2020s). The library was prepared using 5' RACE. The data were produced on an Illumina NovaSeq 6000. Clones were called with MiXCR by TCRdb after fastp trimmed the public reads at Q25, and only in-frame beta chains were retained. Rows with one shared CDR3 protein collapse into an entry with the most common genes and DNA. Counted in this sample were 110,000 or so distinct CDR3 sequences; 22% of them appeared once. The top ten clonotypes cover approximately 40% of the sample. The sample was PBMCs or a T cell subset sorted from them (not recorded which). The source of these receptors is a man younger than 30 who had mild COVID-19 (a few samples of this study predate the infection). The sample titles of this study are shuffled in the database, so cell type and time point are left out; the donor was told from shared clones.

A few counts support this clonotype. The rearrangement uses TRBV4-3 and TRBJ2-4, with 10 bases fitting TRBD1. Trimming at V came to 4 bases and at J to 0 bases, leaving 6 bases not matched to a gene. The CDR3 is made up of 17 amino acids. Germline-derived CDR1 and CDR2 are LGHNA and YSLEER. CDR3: CASSRGTGVLAKNIQYF. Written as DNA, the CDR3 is TGCGCCAGCAGCCGCGGGACAGGGGTGCTAGCCAAAAACATTCAGTACTTC.

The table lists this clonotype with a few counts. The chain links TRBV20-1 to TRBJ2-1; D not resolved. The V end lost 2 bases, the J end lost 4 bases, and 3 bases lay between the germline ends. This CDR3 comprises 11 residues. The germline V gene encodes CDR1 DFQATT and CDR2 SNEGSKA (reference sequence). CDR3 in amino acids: CSARFYNEQFF. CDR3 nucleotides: TGCAGTGCTAGATTTTACAATGAGCAGTTCTTC.

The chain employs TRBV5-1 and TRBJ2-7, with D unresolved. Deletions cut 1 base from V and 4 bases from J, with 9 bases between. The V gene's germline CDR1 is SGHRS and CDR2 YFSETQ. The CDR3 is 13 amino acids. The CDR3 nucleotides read TGCGCCAGCAGCTTGACCGTAGGGTACGAGCAGTACTTC. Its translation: CASSLTVGYEQYF.

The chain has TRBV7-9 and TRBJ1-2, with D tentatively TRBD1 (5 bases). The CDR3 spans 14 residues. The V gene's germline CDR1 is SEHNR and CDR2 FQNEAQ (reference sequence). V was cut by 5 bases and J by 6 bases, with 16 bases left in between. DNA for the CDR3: TGTGCCAGCAGCCCCGGGGCAGGGCTGAATGGCTACACCTTC. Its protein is CASSPGAGLNGYTF.

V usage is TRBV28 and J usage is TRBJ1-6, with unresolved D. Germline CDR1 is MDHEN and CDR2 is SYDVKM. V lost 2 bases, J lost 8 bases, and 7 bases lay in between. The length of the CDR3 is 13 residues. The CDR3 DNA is TGTGCCAGCAGTTTAACCAGGCATTCACCCCTCCACTTT. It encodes CASSLTRHSPLHF.

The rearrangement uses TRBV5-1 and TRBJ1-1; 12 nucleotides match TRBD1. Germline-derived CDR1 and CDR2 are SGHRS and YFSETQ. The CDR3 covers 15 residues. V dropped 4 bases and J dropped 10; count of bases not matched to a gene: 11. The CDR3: CASSPPGQGAIGAFF. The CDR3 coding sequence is TGCGCCAGCAGCCCCCCGGGACAGGGGGCGATCGGAGCTTTCTTT.

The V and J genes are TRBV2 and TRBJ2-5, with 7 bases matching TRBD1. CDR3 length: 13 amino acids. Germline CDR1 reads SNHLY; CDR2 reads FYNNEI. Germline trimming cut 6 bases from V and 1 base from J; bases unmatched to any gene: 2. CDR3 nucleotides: TGTGCCAGCAGATCAGGGGGCCAAGAGACCCAGTACTTC. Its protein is CASRSGGQETQYF.

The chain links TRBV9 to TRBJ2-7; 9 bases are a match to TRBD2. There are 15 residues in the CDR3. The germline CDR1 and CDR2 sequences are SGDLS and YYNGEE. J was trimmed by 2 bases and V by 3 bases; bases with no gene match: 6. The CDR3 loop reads CASSEGGGGAYEQYF. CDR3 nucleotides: TGTGCCAGCAGCGAAGGCGGCGGGGGGGCCTACGAGCAGTACTTC.

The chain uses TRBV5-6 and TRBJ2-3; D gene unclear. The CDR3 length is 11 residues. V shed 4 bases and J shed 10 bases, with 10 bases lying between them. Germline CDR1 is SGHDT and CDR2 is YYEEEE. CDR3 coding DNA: TGTGCCAGCAGCAAGACCGCCCCGCAGTATTTT. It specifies CASSKTAPQYF.